The 32 T cell receptor beta chains presented below share a single source sample, sequenced in a study of human T cells and chemical hapten exposure. Noted time point: pre-sensitization, week 0. Sample treatment: therapeutic diphenylcyclopropenone sensitization with weekly scalp DPC. TCRdb ran MiXCR on the RACE reads and lists one entry per CDR3 protein. This table holds approximately 400,000 distinct CDR3 sequences, around 5.5% found once. This material consisted of whole blood, taken in connection with sensitization to the hapten diphenylcyclopropenone (DPC). All receptors come from a woman in her forties or fifties with alopecia areata. Some clones in this sample may be carry-over from other donors' samples.

This clonotype has at least ten counts. The rearrangement uses TRBV12-3 or TRBV12-4 and TRBJ2-3; 8 bases agree with TRBD1. CDR3 length: 14 amino acids. V trimming: 6 bases; J trimming: 5 bases; junction bases outside the gene matches: 7. CDR3 protein: CASRRTGKGDTQYF. The CDR3 nucleotides are TGTGCCAGCAGGCGGACAGGGAAAGGAGATACGCAGTATTTT.

In this sample, this clonotype turned up a few times. As DNA, the CDR3 is TGTGCCAGCAGCCAAATGGTTGGACAGGGGACAGATACGCAGTATTTT. Its translation: CASSQMVGQGTDTQYF. The V and J genes are TRBV3-1 and TRBJ2-3; 9 positions agree with TRBD1. The CDR3 is made up of 16 amino acids. Looked up from germline, CDR1 is LGHDT and CDR2 is YNNKEL (reference sequence). Trimming took 2 bases from V and 3 from J; bases not matched to a gene: 6.

In this sample, this clonotype turned up a few times. The chain is built from TRBV27 and TRBJ1-5; 9 nucleotides line up with TRBD1. The V gene end was trimmed by 6 bases and the J gene end by 2 bases; junction bases not matched to a gene: 2. The germline CDR1 and CDR2 sequences are MNHEY and SMNVEV (reference sequence). The CDR3 has 14 amino acids. In DNA, the CDR3 is TGTGCCAGCAGGGGGACAGGGCGCAATCAGCCCCAGCATTTT. This codes for CASRGTGRNQPQHF.

This clonotype appeared a few times. This rearrangement joins TRBV15 to TRBJ1-1; tentative D call: TRBD1 (5 bases). CDR1 is LNHNV and CDR2 is YYDKDF in the germline V gene (reference sequence). CDR3 size: 13 residues. The V gene lost 9 bases and the J gene lost 5 bases, with 16 bases spanning the gap. The DNA of the CDR3 is TGTGCCACTGCCGCCCAGTGGGGGACTGAAGCTTTCTTT. Its translation: CATAAQWGTEAFF.

This clonotype was recorded at least ten times. The genes are TRBV20-1 and TRBJ1-3, with a possible D match to TRBD1 (5 bases). The CDR3 covers 15 residues. V lost 0 bases and J 3 bases, leaving 12 bases between the germline ends. Looked up from germline, CDR1 is DFQATT and CDR2 is SNEGSKA (reference sequence). The CDR3 coding sequence is TGCAGTGCTAGAGATCCCCGGGGCTATGGAAACACCATATATTTT. Protein sequence: CSARDPRGYGNTIYF.

V and J are TRBV2 and TRBJ2-5; D remains unclear. There are 13 residues in the CDR3. V was cut by 7 bases and J by 3 bases, with 12 bases left in between. The V gene's germline CDR1 is SNHLY and CDR2 FYNNEI. In nucleotides, the CDR3 is TGTGCCAGCAAATTAGGACGTAAAGAGACCCAGTACTTC. Residues: CASKLGRKETQYF. The whole variable domain, filled in from reference TRBV2 and TRBJ2-5, reads EPEVTQTPSHQVTQMGQEVILRCVPISNHLYFYWYRQILGQKVEFLVSFYNNEISEKSEIFDDQFSVERPDGSNFTLKIRSTKLEDSAMYFCASKLGRKETQYFGPGTRLLVL.

This chain connects TRBV5-1 to TRBJ2-3; D gene ambiguous. V gave up 0 bases and J gave up 4 bases, with 9 bases separating them. Germline V lookup: CDR1 SGHRS, CDR2 YFSETQ. This CDR3 contains 14 residues. The CDR3 loop is CASSLGRLPDTQYF. In DNA form, the CDR3 reads TGCGCCAGCAGCTTGGGTAGACTCCCAGATACGCAGTATTTT.

There are a few counts of this clonotype. J is TRBJ1-1 and V is TRBV4-2; D is unresolved. Trimming removed 3 bases from V and 5 bases from J, with 13 bases in between. The CDR3 has 14 residues. Germline CDR1 LGHNA, CDR2 YNFKEQ. The CDR3 sequence is CASSQPGGETEAFF. The CDR3 bases are TGTGCCAGCAGCCAGCCGGGAGGCGAGACTGAAGCTTTCTTT.

This clonotype was observed many times. The V gene is TRBV5-6, the J gene TRBJ2-3; D ambiguous. Germline loops: CDR1 SGHDT, CDR2 YYEEEE. The CDR3 runs to 14 residues. Trimming took off 4 bases at V and 6 bases at J, with 15 bases between the two ends. CDR3 sequence reads: CASSPQLLRDTQYF. The CDR3 nucleotides are TGTGCCAGCAGCCCACAACTCCTGCGGGATACGCAGTATTTT.

This clonotype was seen many times. The V call is TRBV2, the J call TRBJ2-7; 8 nucleotides align to TRBD2. The germline gives CDR1 SNHLY, CDR2 FYNNEI. J was trimmed by 0 bases and V by 11 bases; bases with no gene match: 12. This CDR3 region has 15 residues. CDR3 sequence reads: CADSPTSGRSYEQYF. Here the CDR3 DNA reads TGTGCCGATTCACCCACTAGCGGTCGCTCCTACGAGCAGTACTTC.

The table lists this clonotype with a few counts. The chain couples TRBV2 to TRBJ1-1; TRBD1 is a possible D gene (6 bases). This CDR3 is built from 12 residues. In germline, CDR1 is SNHLY, CDR2 FYNNEI. V gave up 7 bases and J gave up 10 bases, with 16 bases separating them. The CDR3 loop reads CASTGGGGLAFF. CDR3 sequence (DNA): TGTGCCAGCACCGGAGGGGGAGGGCTAGCTTTCTTT.

This clonotype has at least ten counts. The gene calls are TRBV28 and TRBJ1-5, with 7 bases that match TRBD1. CDR1 is MDHEN, CDR2 SYDVKM, per germline. V was pared by 6 bases and J by 2 bases, with 4 bases of the junction left unmatched. This CDR3 region has 14 residues. CDR3 region: CASRRTGGNQPQHF. CDR3 bases: TGTGCCAGCAGAAGGACAGGCGGCAATCAGCCCCAGCATTTT.

This clonotype has ten or more counts. This sequence joins TRBV29-1 and TRBJ2-5; 7 nucleotides align to TRBD1. The CDR3 is 15 amino acids. From germline, CDR1 is SQVTM and CDR2 ANQGSEA. The trim removed 4 bases at V and 6 bases at J, leaving 14 bases unmatched. CDR3 DNA sequence: TGCAGCGTTGTTAAGTCGGACAGGTTCGCGCAGACCCAGTACTTC. Translating it yields CSVVKSDRFAQTQYF.

The gene calls are TRBV21-1 and TRBJ1-5; TRBD1, as called in the table, went unchecked against the DNA. TRBV21-1 is tagged as a pseudogene. CDR3 length equals 18 residues. This CDR3 reads CASSKELGESDSNQPQHF. The CDR3 DNA reads as TGTGCCAGCAGCAAAGAGTTAGGGGAATCCGATAGCAATCAGCCCCAGCATTTT.

The chain is built from TRBV4-3 and TRBJ2-1; no reliable D call. Germline assignment: CDR1 LGHNA and CDR2 YSLEER. The V gene lost 0 bases and the J gene lost 3 bases, with 6 bases spanning the gap. The CDR3 sequence is 14 residues long. This CDR3 reads CASSQDRDYNEQFF. CDR3 nucleotides: TGCGCCAGCAGCCAAGATAGGGACTACAATGAGCAGTTCTTC.

The J gene is TRBJ2-3, the V gene TRBV5-6, with D perhaps given as TRBD1 or TRBD2 (5 bases each). V gave up 2 bases and J gave up 7 bases, with 23 bases separating them. This CDR3 contains 17 residues. Germline CDR1 is SGHDT and CDR2 is YYEEEE. The CDR3 nucleotides are TGTGCCAGCAGCTTAGGGACGGGCAATGCCCCCGGGTATACGCAGTATTTT. Residues: CASSLGTGNAPGYTQYF.

This chain uses TRBV7-2 with TRBJ1-2; 10 bases agree with TRBD1. The junction had 7 bases not matched to a gene; V was cut back by 1 base and J by 8 bases. CDR1 is SGHTA, CDR2 FQGNSA, per germline. The CDR3 spans 15 residues. The CDR3 DNA sequence: TGTGCCAGCAGCTTAGGAGGGACAGGGGTCATCGGCTACACCTTC. This sequence encodes CASSLGGTGVIGYTF. The whole variable domain, remainder taken from reference TRBV7-2 and TRBJ1-2, is GAGVSQSPSNKVTEKGKDVELRCDPISGHTALYWYRQSLGQGLEFLIYFQGNSAPDKSGLPSDRFSAERTGGSVSTLTIQRTQQEDSAVYLCASSLGGTGVIGYTFGSGTRLTVV.

Many counts were recorded for this clonotype. V is TRBV20-1 and J is TRBJ1-6; D uncertain. This CDR3 spans 14 amino acids. Trimming left V 2 bases short and J 0 bases short, with 5 bases between. The germline gives CDR1 DFQATT, CDR2 SNEGSKA (reference sequence). CDR3 DNA sequence: TGCAGTGCTAGAAACGCCTCCTATAATTCACCCCTCCACTTT. It codes for CSARNASYNSPLHF.

The J gene is TRBJ2-1, the V gene TRBV28, with D possibly TRBD1 on 5 matching bases. Germline assignment: CDR1 MDHEN and CDR2 SYDVKM. CDR3 length equals 16 residues. V shed 2 bases and J shed 4 bases, with 15 bases lying between them. The CDR3 coding sequence is TGTGCCAGCAGTTTAGTTGGGCAGGGTTCTTACAATGAGCAGTTCTTC. Translating it yields CASSLVGQGSYNEQFF.

In this sample, this clonotype turned up many times. The rearrangement joins TRBV29-1 to TRBJ2-1; 9 bases map to TRBD2. The trim removed 3 bases at V and 8 bases at J, leaving 5 bases unmatched. The germline V gene has CDR1 SQVTM and CDR2 ANQGSEA. The CDR3 has 13 residues. The CDR3 region has the DNA TGCAGCGTTGACGCGGGGGGGCTGGATGAGCAGTTCTTC. Protein product: CSVDAGGLDEQFF.

The chain combines TRBV20-1 with TRBJ1-1; possible D gene TRBD1, 5 bases. The CDR3 is 16 amino acids. Germline CDR1 and CDR2: DFQATT and SNEGSKA (reference sequence). V lost 2 bases, J lost 4 bases, and 20 bases lay in between. In nucleotides, the CDR3 is TGCAGTGCTAGATCGACGGAGGGACCCGAGGTCACTGAAGCTTTCTTT. It specifies CSARSTEGPEVTEAFF.

The chain recombines TRBV20-1 with TRBJ2-3; D is unresolved. Germline V gene sequence: CDR1 DFQATT, CDR2 SNEGSKA (reference sequence). Trimming took off 3 bases at V and 6 bases at J, with 10 bases between the two ends. The CDR3 has 12 amino acids. As DNA, the CDR3 is TGCAGTGCTAGTGACTTCGCGGATACGCAGTATTTT. Translated, it gives CSASDFADTQYF.

This clonotype was detected many times. The chain employs TRBV2 and TRBJ1-2; no firm D call. The V end was cut by 1 base, the J end by 4 bases, with 1 base between. The germline gives CDR1 SNHLY, CDR2 FYNNEI. The CDR3 totals 11 residues. The CDR3 DNA reads as TGTGCCAGCAGTGAAGGCTATGGCTACACCTTC. It codes for CASSEGYGYTF.

The chain links TRBV29-1 to TRBJ2-3, with 7 bases fitting TRBD1. CDR3 size: 14 residues. Unmatched junction bases numbered 8, after V lost 6 bases and J lost 2 bases. Germline V gives CDR1 SQVTM, CDR2 ANQGSEA. Written as DNA, the CDR3 is TGCAGCGTCCCGAAAGGGGGCCTCACAGATACGCAGTATTTT. Translated: CSVPKGGLTDTQYF.

The chain joins TRBV12-3 or TRBV12-4 to TRBJ2-2, with D uncertain. Trimming removed 3 bases from V and 7 bases from J, with 12 bases in between. The CDR3 totals 14 residues. As DNA, the CDR3 is TGTGCCAGCAGTTTTGGCCTTTGGGTCGGGGAGCTGTTTTTT. It translates to CASSFGLWVGELFF.

The chain links TRBV11-3 to TRBJ1-1; D call uncertain. The ends were cut back, 6 bases at V and 6 bases at J, with 20 bases in the middle. Germline V gene sequence: CDR1 SGHNT, CDR2 YENEEA. The CDR3 has 15 residues. The CDR3 reads CASRLPSSESAEAFF. In nucleotides, the CDR3 is TGTGCCAGCAGACTTCCTTCCAGTGAGTCAGCTGAAGCTTTCTTT.

V gene TRBV4-1 combines with J gene TRBJ1-4, with D possibly matching TRBD1 (6 bases). The CDR3 has 17 amino acids. Germline V gives CDR1 MGHRA, CDR2 YSYEKL. The ends were cut back, 2 bases at V and 0 bases at J, with 13 bases in the middle. The CDR3 nucleotides are TGCGCCAGCAGCCAAAGCGGGGGGCGGCCAACTAATGAAAAACTGTTTTTT. This gives the protein CASSQSGGRPTNEKLFF.

The table lists this clonotype with many counts. The chain is built from TRBV29-1 and TRBJ2-3; D not certain. V dropped 6 bases and J dropped 5 bases, with 12 bases sitting between them. This CDR3 has 12 residues. From germline, CDR1 is SQVTM and CDR2 ANQGSEA. For the CDR3, the DNA is TGCAGCGTGTCGCCTAGGGAAGATACGCAGTATTTT. As protein: CSVSPREDTQYF.

This clonotype was observed a handful of times. The rearrangement uses TRBV5-1 and TRBJ1-1; no clear D. The CDR3 length is 17 residues. V lost 0 bases and J lost 1, with 16 bases in between. Germline CDR1 and CDR2: SGHRS and YFSETQ. CDR3 residues: CASSLVGSAAKNTEAFF. The CDR3 coding sequence is TGCGCCAGCAGCTTGGTGGGGTCGGCGGCAAAGAACACTGAAGCTTTCTTT.

This clonotype showed up just a few times. The rearrangement uses TRBV29-1 and TRBJ2-1, with 8 bases lining up with TRBD2. V dropped 4 bases and J dropped 7; count of bases not matched to a gene: 9. This CDR3 contains 14 residues. Germline loops: CDR1 SQVTM, CDR2 ANQGSEA. CDR3 residues: CSVVGGGPTNEQFF. In DNA form, the CDR3 reads TGCAGCGTTGTCGGCGGGGGGCCGACAAATGAGCAGTTCTTC.

This clonotype was detected many times. The chain links TRBV28 to TRBJ2-7; 8 positions agree with TRBD2. This CDR3 is 15 amino acids long. Trimming at V came to 6 bases and at J to 3 bases, leaving 10 bases not matched to a gene. Germline V gene data show CDR1 as MDHEN and CDR2 as SYDVKM. The CDR3 loop reads CASRWTGLENYEQYF. In DNA form, the CDR3 reads TGTGCCAGCAGATGGACGGGACTAGAAAACTACGAGCAGTACTTC. Using reference TRBV28 and TRBJ2-7 for the parts outside the CDR3, the full variable domain is DVKVTQSSRYLVKRTGEKVFLECVQDMDHENMFWYRQDPGLGLRLIYFSYDVKMKEKGDIPEGYSVSREKKERFSLILESASTNQTSMYLCASRWTGLENYEQYFGPGTRLTVT.

This clonotype has ten or more counts. The chain carries TRBV7-9 and TRBJ1-1, with 10 bases that match TRBD1. The CDR3 loop spans 13 amino acids. V was pared by 4 bases and J by 5 bases, with 1 base of the junction left unmatched. Germline CDR1 and CDR2: SEHNR and FQNEAQ (reference sequence). The CDR3 DNA sequence: TGTGCCAGCAGCTGGACAGGGGGGACTGAAGCTTTCTTT. Residues: CASSWTGGTEAFF.